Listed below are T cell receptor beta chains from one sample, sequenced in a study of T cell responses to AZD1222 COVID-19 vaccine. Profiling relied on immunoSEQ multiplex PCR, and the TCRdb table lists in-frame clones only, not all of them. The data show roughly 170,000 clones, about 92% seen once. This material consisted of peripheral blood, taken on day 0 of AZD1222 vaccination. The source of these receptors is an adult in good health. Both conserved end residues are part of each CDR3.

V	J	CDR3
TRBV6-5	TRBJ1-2	CASSQGALGYTF
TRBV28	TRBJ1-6	CASRDLYNSPLHF
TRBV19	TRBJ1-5	CASSIVGSGNQPQHF
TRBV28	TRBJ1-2	CASSSPGTVYGYTF
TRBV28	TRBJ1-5	CASSLGSEGSNQPQHF
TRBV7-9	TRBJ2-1	CASSPIGNEQFF
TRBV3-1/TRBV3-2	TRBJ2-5	CASSYEGETQYF
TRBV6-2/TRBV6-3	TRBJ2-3	CASSSRTSRTSTDTQYF
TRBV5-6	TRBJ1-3	CASSLAGKGISGNTIYF
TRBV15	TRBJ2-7	CATSRDRWGLVYEQYF
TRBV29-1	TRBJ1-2	CSVGQGVNGYTF
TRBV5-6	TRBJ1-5	CASSSGVSNQPQHF
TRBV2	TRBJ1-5	CASSEGTAPYQPQHF
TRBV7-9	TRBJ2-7	CASSLHRRHYEQYF
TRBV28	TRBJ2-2	CASSKFGELFF
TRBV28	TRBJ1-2	CASSSAETPNYGYTF
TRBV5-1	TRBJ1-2	CASSLAGWGGYTF
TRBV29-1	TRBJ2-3	CSVEPGVDTQYF
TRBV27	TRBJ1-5	CASRIQTGLPQHF
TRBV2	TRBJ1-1	CASSPGDTEAFF
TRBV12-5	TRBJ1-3	CASGLVPFRDRGQHSGNTIYF
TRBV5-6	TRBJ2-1	CASSPGIYNEQFF
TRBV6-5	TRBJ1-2	CASSLGDAVNYGYTF
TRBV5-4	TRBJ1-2	CASSLWGERGYTF
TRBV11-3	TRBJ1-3	CASSLGDGRGGNTIYF
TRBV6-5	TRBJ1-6	CASSPTRETSSPLHF
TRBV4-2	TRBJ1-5	CASSQDSRQPQHF
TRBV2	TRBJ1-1	CASSEQGMNTEAFF
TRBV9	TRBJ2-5	CASSGRDSQETQYF
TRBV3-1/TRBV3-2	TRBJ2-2	CASSQGAEGAFF
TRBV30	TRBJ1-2	CAWRTPGISYGYTF
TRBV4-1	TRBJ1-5	CASSHPPPGQGNQPQHF
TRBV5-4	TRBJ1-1	CASSPRMDRMNTEAFF
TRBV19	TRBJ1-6	CASSDRGNSPLHF
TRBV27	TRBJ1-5	CASSFRRSNQPQHF
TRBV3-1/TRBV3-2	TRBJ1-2	CASSQELGQGPQNGYTF
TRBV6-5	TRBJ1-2	CASSSGSNYGYTF
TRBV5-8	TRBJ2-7	CASSLVGTGSYEQYF
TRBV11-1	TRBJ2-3	CASSLPSPTTDTQYF
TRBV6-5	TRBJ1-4	CASRDRVTNEKLFF
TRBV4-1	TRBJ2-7	CASSQPGTELYEQYF
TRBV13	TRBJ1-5	CASSLGGGNQPQHF
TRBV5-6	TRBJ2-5	CASSLGPLGVQETQYF
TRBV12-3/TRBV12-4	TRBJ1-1	CASSLVRGTEAFF
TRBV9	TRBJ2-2	CASSPTSGGTGELFF
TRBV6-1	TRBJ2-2	CASSEGTAGELFF
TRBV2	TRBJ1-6	CASSDSGQDNSPLHF